These 17 T cell receptor beta chains were sequenced from one sample in a study of shared clonotypes between healthy human individuals. The protocol was immunoSEQ multiplex PCR, while the TCRdb copy is restricted to in-frame clones and leaves out a portion. The repertoire holds roughly 2.1 million clones, with about 92% as singletons. The naive CD8 fraction comprised CD45RO-negative cells positively selected for CCR7 and excluded terminally differentiated effector memory CD45RA+ cells. Sequencing used naive CD8+ T cells from PBMCs. All receptors come from a man aged 18 to 30 in good health. Some clones in this sample may be carry-over from other donors' samples.

This clone was recorded only once. In DNA, the CDR3 is TGTGCCAGCGGAGCTACCCTTGGACTAGCGGTTAACACCGGGGAGCTGTTTTTT. Protein sequence: CASGATLGLAVNTGELFF. The V and J genes are TRBV2 and TRBJ2-2; 10 nucleotides align to TRBD2. The CDR3 is 18 amino acids. Germline CDR1 SNHLY, CDR2 FYNNEI. The V gene end was trimmed by 8 bases and the J gene end by 2 bases; junction bases not matched to a gene: 14.

The chain combines TRBV6-1 with TRBJ2-5; the match to TRBD2 covers 11 bases. The length of the CDR3 is 15 residues. V gave up 5 bases and J gave up 2 bases; unmatched junction bases: 4. CDR1 and CDR2 from the germline V gene are MNHNS and SASEGT. CDR3 in DNA: TGTGCCAGCAGTCCACGGACTAGCGGGCAAGAGACCCAGTACTTC. Translating it yields CASSPRTSGQETQYF.

CDR3 coding DNA: TGTGCCTGGATCCCCGGGCCTCGATACACTGAAGCTTTCTTT. Translation: CAWIPGPRYTEAFF. The genes are TRBV30 and TRBJ1-1; D uncertain. The length of the CDR3 is 14 residues. Germline V gives CDR1 GTSNPN, CDR2 SVGIG (reference sequence). With 4 bases removed from V and 3 bases from J, the gap between germline ends came to 15 bases.

The chain employs TRBV5-5 and TRBJ2-4; possibly TRBD1 or TRBD2 for D (6 bases each). Trimming took 4 bases from V and 9 from J, leaving 11 bases between them. This CDR3 comprises 12 residues. CDR1 is SGHKS, CDR2 YYEKEE, per germline (reference sequence). The CDR3 protein is CASSPGGTIQYF. In DNA, the CDR3 is TGTGCCAGCAGCCCCGGGGGCACCATTCAGTACTTC. Combining the CDR3 with reference TRBV5-5 and TRBJ2-4 gives the whole variable domain DAGVTQSPTHLIKTRGQQVTLRCSPISGHKSVSWYQQVLGQGPQFIFQYYEKEERGRGNFPDRFSARQFPNYSSELNVNALLLGDSALYLCASSPGGTIQYFGAGTRLSVL.

Comments on this clone: Other DNA sequences in this sample translate to the same CDR3. The chain combines TRBV10-2 with TRBJ1-5; tentatively, D is TRBD1 (5 bases). V was pared by 0 bases and J by 4 bases, with 7 bases between. CDR1 and CDR2 (germline): WSHSY, SAAADI. This CDR3 spans 14 amino acids. The CDR3 DNA is TGCGCCAGCAGTGAGTCTAGGGGAAATCAGCCCCAGCATTTT. This gives the protein CASSESRGNQPQHF.

V is TRBV27 and J is TRBJ1-2; D is possibly TRBD1 (6 bases). Trimming stripped 0 bases from V and 5 bases from J, with 16 bases between. Germline CDR1 and CDR2: MNHEY and SMNVEV (reference sequence). CDR3 length equals 16 residues. The CDR3 spells CASSLSRTVYSYGYTF. The CDR3 nucleotides are TGTGCCAGCAGTTTATCGAGGACAGTTTATTCTTATGGCTACACCTTC.

The V and J genes are TRBV29-1 and TRBJ1-2, with D unclear. The CDR3 is made up of 11 amino acids. Trimming took off 6 bases at V and 3 bases at J, with 8 bases between the two ends. CDR1 is SQVTM and CDR2 is ANQGSEA in the germline V gene. The CDR3 loop reads CSVPRDYGYTF. In DNA form, the CDR3 reads TGCAGCGTCCCCCGGGACTATGGCTACACCTTC.

This clone was observed once. The chain couples TRBV4-3 to TRBJ2-7; 8 bases line up with TRBD2. Germline CDR1 reads LGHNA; CDR2 reads YSLEER. The ends lost 0 bases at V and 3 bases at J; junction bases unmatched: 7. There are 16 residues in the CDR3. Written as DNA, the CDR3 is TGCGCCAGCAGCCAAGAGGAGACTAGCGAAAACTACGAGCAGTACTTC. Translated, it gives CASSQEETSENYEQYF.

A word on this clone: In the same sample, other DNA sequences code for this CDR3. The V call is TRBV5-1, the J call TRBJ1-1; D is undetermined. The germline V and J ends were trimmed by 0 bases and 1 base, with 7 bases remaining between them. CDR1 and CDR2 (germline): SGHRS, YFSETQ. This CDR3 has 14 residues. DNA for the CDR3: TGCGCCAGCAGCTTGGCCTCAACGAACACTGAAGCTTTCTTT. Its protein product is CASSLASTNTEAFF.

The chain uses TRBV15 and TRBJ2-2; D gene uncertain. V lost 0 bases to trimming and J lost 8 bases, with 10 bases between them. Germline V lookup: CDR1 LNHNV, CDR2 YYDKDF (reference sequence). CDR3 length: 14 residues. CDR3 bases: TGTGCCACCAGCAGAGATGCCGTGAGTGGGGAGCTGTTTTTT. Its protein is CATSRDAVSGELFF.

The V call is TRBV7-2, the J call TRBJ2-5, with D possibly TRBD2 on 6 matching bases. Germline CDR1 SGHTA, CDR2 FQGNSA. The CDR3 contains 15 residues. V was clipped by 5 bases and J by 4 bases, with 17 bases between them. CDR3 nucleotide sequence: TGTGCCAGCAGCCCCTCGACCCTCGGGGGAGAGACCCAGTACTTC. Translation gives CASSPSTLGGETQYF.

The CDR3 reads CASSLDRGETYEQYF. CDR3 sequence (DNA): TGTGCCAGCAGCCTTGACAGGGGGGAGACCTACGAGCAGTACTTC. This chain connects TRBV9 to TRBJ2-7; 9 bases align to TRBD1. The CDR3 is 15 amino acids. From germline, CDR1 is SGDLS and CDR2 YYNGEE. Trimming cost V 4 bases and J 2 bases; bases outside gene matches: 7.

This clone occurred once. This chain links TRBV27 with TRBJ2-7; either TRBD1 or TRBD2 may fit D (6 bases each). Germline CDR1 MNHEY, CDR2 SMNVEV (reference sequence). The CDR3 is 12 amino acids. Trimming cost V 7 bases and J 3 bases, with 10 bases left between them. The CDR3 loop is CASKKGGYEQYF. The CDR3 bases are TGTGCCAGCAAAAAGGGGGGCTACGAGCAGTACTTC.

V usage is TRBV11-2 and J usage is TRBJ2-5; D unresolved. Germline V gene lookup returns CDR1 SGHAT and CDR2 FQNNGV. The V end lost 1 base, the J end lost 5 bases, and 5 bases lay between the germline ends. This CDR3 spans 12 amino acids. The CDR3, as DNA: TGTGCCAGCAGCTTAGTAGTGGAGACCCAGTACTTC. Translation gives CASSLVVETQYF.

The chain recombines TRBV6-6 with TRBJ2-1; D may match TRBD1 or TRBD2 (5 bases each). Germline CDR1 is MNHNY and CDR2 is SVGAGI (reference sequence). The CDR3 consists of 16 residues. The V end was cut by 5 bases, the J end by 0 bases, with 14 bases between. In DNA, the CDR3 is TGTGCCAGCAGTACCGGGGACCCTCGCTCCTACAATGAGCAGTTCTTC. This gives the protein CASSTGDPRSYNEQFF.

This CDR3 reads CASSETDRAKPQETQYF. The CDR3 DNA reads as TGTGCCAGCAGTGAAACCGACAGGGCAAAACCCCAAGAGACCCAGTACTTC. The chain has TRBV2 and TRBJ2-5; 7 bases are a match to TRBD1. The CDR3 spans 17 residues. The germline gives CDR1 SNHLY, CDR2 FYNNEI. With 2 bases clipped from V and 1 base from J, the junction kept 10 bases outside the gene matches.

In its sample, this clone was seen once. This rearrangement joins TRBV2 to TRBJ2-1, with 13 bases identical to TRBD2. This CDR3 spans 13 amino acids. V gave up 9 bases and J gave up 8 bases; unmatched junction bases: 4. The V gene's germline CDR1 is SNHLY and CDR2 FYNNEI. The CDR3 nucleotides are TGTGCCAGTGGGACTAGCGGGGCCGATGAGCAGTTCTTC. It encodes CASGTSGADEQFF.